The entry that follows covers one T cell receptor (beta chain) sequence. Compared with the rest of its sample, this clonotype is medium-sized (0.01 to 0.1%). The antigen it binds to is not known. There are no base qualities to consult, and no much larger clone falls within one base. The data were obtained in a study. The instrument was an Illumina MiSeq. In TCRdb, the public reads were trimmed at Q25 with fastp and aligned with MiXCR, with productive beta chains retained. Identical CDR3 protein sequences are pooled into one entry, listed with their most common genes and DNA. Within this sample are 4,000 to 4,500 distinct CDR3 sequences, with about 10% of them counted one time only. The ten largest clones represent around 13% of the sample. Material: CD4+ T cells from synovial fluid. The sequence derives from a human donor with rheumatoid arthritis.

The bases are TGTGCCAGCAGTTCCCCGGGACTAGCGGACTCGGACAATGAGCAGTTCTTC. Its translation reads: CASSSPGLADSDNEQFF. Recombination connected TRBV12-3 or TRBV12-4 to TRBJ2-1; 11 bases in between match TRBD2. The germline V end is reduced by 4 bases and the J end by 5 bases; junction bases left unmatched: 10. The CDR3 measures 17 amino acids from cysteine to phenylalanine. Of the read, only the CDR3 DNA is kept; its 51 bases are in frame from base 1.